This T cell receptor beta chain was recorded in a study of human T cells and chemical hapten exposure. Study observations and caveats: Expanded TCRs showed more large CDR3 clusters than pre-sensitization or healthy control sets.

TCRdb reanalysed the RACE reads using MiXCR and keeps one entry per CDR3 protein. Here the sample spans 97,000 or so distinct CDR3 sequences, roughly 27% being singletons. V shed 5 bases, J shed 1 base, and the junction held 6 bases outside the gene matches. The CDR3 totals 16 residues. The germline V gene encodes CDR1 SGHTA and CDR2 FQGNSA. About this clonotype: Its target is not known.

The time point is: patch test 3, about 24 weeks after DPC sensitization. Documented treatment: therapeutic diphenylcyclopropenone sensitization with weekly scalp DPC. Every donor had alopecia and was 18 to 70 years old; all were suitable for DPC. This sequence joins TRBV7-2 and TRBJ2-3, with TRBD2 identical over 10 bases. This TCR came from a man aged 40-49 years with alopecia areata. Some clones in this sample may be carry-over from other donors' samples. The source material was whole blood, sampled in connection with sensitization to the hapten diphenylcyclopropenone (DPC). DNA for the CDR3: TGTGCCAGCAGCCCCCAAGCGGGGGGGGGCACAGATACGCAGTATTTT. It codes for CASSPQAGGGTDTQYF.